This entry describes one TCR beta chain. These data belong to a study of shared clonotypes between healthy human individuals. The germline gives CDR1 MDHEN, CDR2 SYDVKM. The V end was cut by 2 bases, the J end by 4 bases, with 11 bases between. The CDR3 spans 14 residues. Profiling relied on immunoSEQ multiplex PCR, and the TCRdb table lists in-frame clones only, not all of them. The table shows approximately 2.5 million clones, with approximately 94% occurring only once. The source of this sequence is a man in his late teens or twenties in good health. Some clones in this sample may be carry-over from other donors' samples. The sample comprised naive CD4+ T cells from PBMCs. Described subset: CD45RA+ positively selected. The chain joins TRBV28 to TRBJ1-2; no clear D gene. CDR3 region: CASSLIDGAYGYTF. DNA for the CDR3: TGTGCCAGCAGTTTAATAGACGGAGCCTATGGCTACACCTTC.